Listed here are 22 T cell receptor beta chains from one sample, sequenced in a study of beta chain features in type 1 diabetes. cDNA synthesis used the whole RNA isolate, giving expressed TCRB sequences. TCRdb's table, derived via immunoSEQ multiplex PCR, lists solely in-frame clones and lacks some. The table records roughly 300,000 clones, around 7.6% of them present only once. The sequencing sample was made of central memory CD4+ T cells from blood. These receptor sequences come from a young woman in good health.

This clone was observed at least ten times. This sequence joins TRBV4-3 and TRBJ2-1; D possibly corresponds to TRBD2 (5 bases). Between the trimmed V and J ends, which lost 0 bases and 3 bases, there was a span of 9 bases. The germline CDR1 and CDR2 sequences are LGHNA and YSLEER. The CDR3 spans 15 residues. CDR3 sequence: CASSQETMLYNEQFF. CDR3 DNA: TGCGCCAGCAGCCAAGAGACTATGCTCTACAATGAGCAGTTCTTC.

The J gene is TRBJ2-5, the V gene TRBV20-1; D not resolved. V was trimmed by 3 bases and J by 5 bases, leaving 4 bases between them. CDR1 and CDR2 (germline): DFQATT, SNEGSKA (reference sequence). The CDR3 sequence is 10 residues long. CDR3 nucleotide sequence: TGCAGTGCTAGTCTGGAGACCCAGTACTTC. It specifies CSASLETQYF.

This clone has more than one count but fewer than ten. V usage is TRBV27 and J usage is TRBJ2-7, with TRBD2 matching over 10 bases. Germline V CDR1 and CDR2: MNHEY, SMNVEV (reference sequence). The CDR3 loop spans 16 amino acids. The V and J ends lost 4 bases and 1 base, in that order; junction bases with no gene match: 7. The CDR3 bases are TGTGCCAGCAGTTCCACCAGGACTAGCGGATCCTACGAGCAGTACTTC. This sequence encodes CASSSTRTSGSYEQYF.

This clone has a handful of counts. This chain uses TRBV4-2 with TRBJ2-2, with 9 nucleotides matching TRBD1. CDR3 length equals 15 residues. Trimming at V came to 10 bases and at J to 5 bases, leaving 11 bases not matched to a gene. CDR1 is LGHNA and CDR2 is YNFKEQ in the germline V gene. The CDR3 spells CATRGTGSGTGELFF. The CDR3 DNA is TGTGCCACTAGGGGGACAGGGTCGGGAACCGGGGAGCTGTTTTTT.

This clone was detected only a few times. The gene calls are TRBV4-1 and TRBJ2-5, with 7 nucleotides matching TRBD2. The germline gives CDR1 MGHRA, CDR2 YSYEKL. V gave up 3 bases and J gave up 7 bases; unmatched junction bases: 8. The CDR3 has 14 residues. Written as DNA, the CDR3 is TGCGCCAGCAGCCAGCAGGGAGGGGTGGGGACCCAGTACTTC. Translation gives CASSQQGGVGTQYF.

The chain couples TRBV4-2 to TRBJ2-1; 9 nucleotides align to TRBD2. V was clipped by 6 bases and J by 8 bases; unmatched bases: 5. This CDR3 is 13 amino acids long. Germline-derived CDR1 and CDR2 are LGHNA and YNFKEQ. The CDR3 DNA reads as TGTGCCAGCAGAGGGCGGGAGGGCCATGAGCAGTTCTTC. This codes for CASRGREGHEQFF.

This clone has ten or more counts. This chain connects TRBV2 to TRBJ2-6; TRBD2 might be the D (5 bases). Germline V gene sequence: CDR1 SNHLY, CDR2 FYNNEI. V was clipped by 5 bases and J by 1 base, with 9 bases between them. CDR3 length: 15 residues. Written as DNA, the CDR3 is TGTGCCAGCAGTCCCCGGGAATCTGGGGCCAACGTCCTGACTTTC. It is translated as CASSPRESGANVLTF.

V usage is TRBV30 and J usage is TRBJ2-7; TRBD2 aligns across 12 bases. Germline V gene lookup returns CDR1 GTSNPN and CDR2 SVGIG (reference sequence). With V trimmed by 0 bases and J by 1 base, 7 bases remained unmatched. This CDR3 is built from 17 residues. The CDR3 region has the DNA TGTGCCTGGAGTGTACGGAAGACTAGCGGGAGTTCCTACGAGCAGTACTTC. This gives the protein CAWSVRKTSGSSYEQYF.

The J gene is TRBJ2-7, the V gene TRBV4-2; the match to TRBD1 covers 11 bases. Trimming cost V 4 bases and J 6 bases; bases outside gene matches: 11. The germline V gene encodes CDR1 LGHNA and CDR2 YNFKEQ. The CDR3 loop spans 16 amino acids. The CDR3 region is CASSLSTGQGEVEQYF. DNA for the CDR3: TGTGCCAGCAGCCTCTCAACGGGACAGGGGGAAGTCGAGCAGTACTTC.

The V call is TRBV5-8, the J call TRBJ1-2; tentative D call: TRBD1 (6 bases). The V gene's germline CDR1 is SGHTS and CDR2 YDEGEE. This CDR3 comprises 13 residues. Deletions cut 4 bases from V and 6 bases from J, with 13 bases between. The DNA of the CDR3 is TGTGCCAGCAGCATCGGGACAACGGATGGCTACACCTTC. It translates to CASSIGTTDGYTF.

The V gene is TRBV7-9, the J gene TRBJ2-5; D is ambiguous. V lost 5 bases, J lost 2 bases, and 12 bases lay in between. CDR1 and CDR2 from the germline V gene are SEHNR and FQNEAQ (reference sequence). The CDR3 spans 14 residues. DNA for the CDR3: TGTGCCAGCAGCCCGAACCTCCCTCAAGAGACCCAGTACTTC. Its translation is CASSPNLPQETQYF.

The chain joins TRBV4-3 to TRBJ2-5; a weak D match, TRBD2 (7 bases). Trimming stripped 0 bases from V and 11 bases from J, with 19 bases between. This CDR3 contains 15 residues. Germline CDR1 reads LGHNA; CDR2 reads YSLEER. CDR3 sequence (DNA): TGCGCCAGCAGCCAAGAGCGGGAGACAGGACGGGAGCAGTACTTC. Its protein product is CASSQERETGREQYF.

The chain recombines TRBV29-1 with TRBJ1-2; D not certain. The V end lost 0 bases, the J end lost 2 bases, and 7 bases lay between the germline ends. This CDR3 has 13 amino acids. Looked up from germline, CDR1 is SQVTM and CDR2 is ANQGSEA. CDR3 DNA sequence: TGCAGCGTTGAAGATCCCCGGAACTATGGCTACACCTTC. Translation gives CSVEDPRNYGYTF.

V and J are TRBV9 and TRBJ2-3; D is unclear. CDR1 is SGDLS, CDR2 YYNGEE, per germline. The CDR3 sequence is 15 residues long. The germline V and J ends were trimmed by 5 bases and 2 bases, with 15 bases remaining between them. The CDR3 coding sequence is TGTGCCAGCAGTATGGATGGAATCATCACAGATACGCAGTATTTT. It yields the protein CASSMDGIITDTQYF. Supplemented by reference TRBV9 and TRBJ2-3, the full variable domain reads DSGVTQTPKHLITATGQRVTLRCSPRSGDLSVYWYQQSLDQGLQFLIQYYNGEERAKGNILERFSAQQFPDLHSELNLSSLELGDSALYFCASSMDGIITDTQYFGPGTRLTVL.

This clone occurred a few times. The chain uses TRBV28 and TRBJ1-2, with D perhaps matching TRBD1 (5 bases). The germline CDR1 and CDR2 sequences are MDHEN and SYDVKM. This CDR3 spans 13 amino acids. Trimming took 7 bases from V and 8 from J, leaving 17 bases between them. CDR3 sequence (DNA): TGTGCCAGCACCCCGTGGGGCGTTGGGGGCTACACCTTC. This gives the protein CASTPWGVGGYTF.

This clone was seen a few times. The V gene is TRBV5-4, the J gene TRBJ2-1; 12 bases agree with TRBD2. The CDR3 spans 15 residues. Germline V gene lookup returns CDR1 SGHNT and CDR2 YYREEE (reference sequence). The trim removed 2 bases at V and 6 bases at J, leaving 3 bases unmatched. CDR3 residues: CASSFRLAGVNEQFF. CDR3 coding DNA: TGTGCCAGCAGCTTTAGACTAGCGGGAGTCAATGAGCAGTTCTTC.

The rearrangement joins TRBV5-4 to TRBJ2-7; TRBD2 matches at 7 bases. After removal of 1 base from V and 0 bases from J, the junction contained 10 bases not matched to a gene. Germline-derived CDR1 and CDR2 are SGHNT and YYREEE (reference sequence). The CDR3 is 17 amino acids. CDR3 protein: CASSLMGLAGISYEQYF. The CDR3 coding sequence is TGTGCCAGCAGCTTGATGGGTTTAGCGGGCATCTCCTACGAGCAGTACTTC.

The CDR3 DNA is TGTGCCAGCAGTAGATCGTGGCTGGCTGACAATGAGCAGTTCTTC. It translates to CASSRSWLADNEQFF. The rearrangement links TRBV7-2 to TRBJ2-1, with D unresolved. The CDR3 runs 15 residues. From germline, CDR1 is SGHTA and CDR2 FQGNSA. V was clipped by 6 bases and J by 5 bases, with 17 bases between them. The full variable domain, completed using reference TRBV7-2 and TRBJ2-1, is GAGVSQSPSNKVTEKGKDVELRCDPISGHTALYWYRQSLGQGLEFLIYFQGNSAPDKSGLPSDRFSAERTGGSVSTLTIQRTQQEDSAVYLCASSRSWLADNEQFFGPGTRLTVL.

In this sample, this clone turned up many times. The V gene is TRBV19, the J gene TRBJ2-1; D is uncertain. Trimming took off 0 bases at V and 0 bases at J, with 9 bases between the two ends. The CDR3 has 16 amino acids. Per germline, CDR1 LNHDA and CDR2 SQIVND (reference sequence). Here the CDR3 DNA reads TGTGCCAGTAGTATAGATCCGTATAGCTCCTACAATGAGCAGTTCTTC. It translates to CASSIDPYSSYNEQFF.

This clone was counted a few times. This chain uses TRBV5-6 with TRBJ2-4; weak D call: TRBD1 (5 bases). CDR1 is SGHDT, CDR2 YYEEEE, per germline. The CDR3 runs to 14 residues. V was trimmed by 0 bases and J by 10 bases, leaving 14 bases between them. The CDR3 sequence: CASSLGSAKGIQYF. In DNA, the CDR3 is TGTGCCAGCAGCTTGGGGTCAGCGAAGGGGATTCAGTACTTC.

This clone was detected ten times or more. A read error may produce the germline difference seen at one junction end. The rearrangement links TRBV28 to TRBJ2-1, with TRBD2 matching over 7 bases. The germline CDR1 and CDR2 sequences are MDHEN and SYDVKM. The CDR3 extends over 12 amino acids. The CDR3: CASTPRGLVAVF. CDR3 coding DNA: TGTGCCAGCACCCCGAGAGGACTAGTCGCAGTCTTC.

This clone appeared a few times. The chain recombines TRBV7-9 with TRBJ2-4; 10 bases are shared with TRBD2. The CDR3 spans 18 residues. Per the germline V gene, CDR1 is SEHNR and CDR2 is FQNEAQ (reference sequence). J lost 0 bases, V lost 3 bases, and 8 bases had no gene match. The CDR3 sequence: CASSLSSGGLLAKNIQYF. The CDR3 DNA reads TGTGCCAGCAGCTTGTCTAGCGGGGGCCTATTAGCCAAAAACATTCAGTACTTC.